These T cell receptor beta chains were read from a single sample in a study of T cells in Graves' hyperthyroidism and ophthalmopathy. TCRdb itself ran the multiplex PCR reads through MiXCR, one entry per CDR3 protein. The sample records 600,000 to 650,000 distinct CDR3 sequences, roughly 20% being singletons. Sequencing used blood. Source of these receptors: a man younger than 45 with Graves' ophthalmopathy. CDR3s include the opening cysteine and the closing phenylalanine or tryptophan.

TRBV7-2	14	TRBJ2-2	CASSLRGVTGELFF
TRBV2	14	TRBJ1-2	CASRNTGTDRGYTF
TRBV28	17	TRBJ1-5	CASSSRQALYSNQPQHF
TRBV6-2/TRBV6-3	13	TRBJ2-1	CASSLLASNEQFF
TRBV6-1	13	TRBJ1-5	CASASSDNQPQHF
TRBV20-1	13	TRBJ2-7	CSARGASGGEQYF
TRBV11-2	15	TRBJ2-3	CASSQDQTHTDTQYF
TRBV19	18	TRBJ2-6	CASSTSGQGQSGANVLTF
TRBV6-1	19	TRBJ2-3	CASSEVELAGVVGTDMQYF
TRBV30	15	TRBJ2-5	CAWDDSGRARETQYF
TRBV7-6	17	TRBJ2-3	CASSLVMAGATTDTQYF
TRBV4-1	15	TRBJ2-6	CASSPHGTGANVLTF
TRBV11-1	17	TRBJ1-6	CASSSSITGVQDSPLHF
TRBV6-2/TRBV6-3	11	TRBJ2-7	CASSYGPEQYF
TRBV7-3	16	TRBJ2-2	CASSPTGGANTGELFF
TRBV7-8	14	TRBJ2-7	CASSPGLARYEQYF
TRBV2	17	TRBJ1-1	CASRAGQGAFLNTEAFF
TRBV2	14	TRBJ1-5	CASSQRPTHQPQHF
TRBV12-3/TRBV12-4	13	TRBJ1-4	CASSLQEREKLFF
TRBV11-2	13	TRBJ1-2	CASSLTANYGYTF
TRBV4-3	17	TRBJ2-1	CASSQETVRGGYNEQFF
TRBV7-2	14	TRBJ2-1	CASSLSTRENEQFF